The 22 T cell receptor beta chains below come from one sample, sequenced in a study of cytomegalovirus exposure and HLA in healthy donors (dated 2017 in TCRdb). The library was built by means of the immunoSEQ multiplex PCR assay. The immuneACCESS repertoire file appears here via TCRdb, limited to in-frame rearrangements. These files lack a portion of the clones; in checked studies, under half of the deficit traces to unresolved V genes, and the cause of the others is not known. The sample table shows some 110,000 clones, and approximately 90% are seen once. Together, the top ten hold 4% to 5.5% of the sample. Sequenced sample: PBMCs. These receptors all stem from a man younger than 30 in good health and CMV-seropositive.

V is TRBV6-1 and J is TRBJ2-3, with TRBD2 matching 11 bases. The germline CDR1 and CDR2 sequences are MNHNS and SASEGT. J lost 8 bases, V lost 4 bases, and 14 bases had no gene match. The CDR3 is 17 amino acids. The DNA of the CDR3 is TGTGCCAGCAGTGGCTCCGGGACTAGCGGTCTTGTTGGTACGCAGTATTTT. Its translation is CASSGSGTSGLVGTQYF.

The V call is TRBV10-3, the J call TRBJ2-5; D may be TRBD1 (6 bases). The CDR3 is 15 residues long. Trimming stripped 5 bases from V and 0 bases from J, with 13 bases between. Germline lookup yields CDR1 ENHRY and CDR2 SYGVKD. In nucleotides, the CDR3 is TGTGCCATCAGTTCCGGGACACCGTACCAAGAGACCCAGTACTTC. This sequence encodes CAISSGTPYQETQYF.

The V and J genes are TRBV19 and TRBJ1-1; TRBD1 matches at 9 bases. Germline lookup yields CDR1 LNHDA and CDR2 SQIVND (reference sequence). This CDR3 has 15 residues. V shed 3 bases and J 3 bases; nucleotides not matched to a gene: 5. CDR3 sequence reads: CASSISRTGDTEAFF. CDR3 coding DNA: TGTGCCAGTAGTATTAGTAGGACAGGGGACACTGAAGCTTTCTTT.

The J gene is TRBJ1-1, the V gene TRBV18, with a tentative D call TRBD1 (6 bases). The V gene lost 1 base and the J gene lost 1 base, with 7 bases spanning the gap. CDR1 and CDR2 (germline): KGHSH, LQKENI. This CDR3 is 14 amino acids long. The CDR3 sequence is CASSPRGGNTEAFF. The DNA for the CDR3 is TGTGCCAGCTCACCACGAGGGGGGAACACTGAAGCTTTCTTT. Variable domain in full (rest from reference TRBV18 and TRBJ1-1): NAGVMQNPRHLVRRRGQEARLRCSPMKGHSHVYWYRQLPEEGLKFMVYLQKENIIDESGMPKERFSAEFPKEGPSILRIQQVVRGDSAAYFCASSPRGGNTEAFFGQGTRLTVV.

J is TRBJ2-2 and V is TRBV28; D gene ambiguous. Germline CDR1 MDHEN, CDR2 SYDVKM. This CDR3 comprises 16 residues. V was pared by 1 base and J by 6 bases, with 15 bases between. CDR3 coding DNA: TGTGCCAGCAGTTTATTGGGTAGTACCGCGGCCGGGGAGCTGTTTTTT. Translated, it gives CASSLLGSTAAGELFF.

V gene TRBV19 combines with J gene TRBJ1-5; 7 nucleotides align to TRBD1. CDR3 length: 15 residues. Germline assignment: CDR1 LNHDA and CDR2 SQIVND (reference sequence). V lost 5 bases to trimming and J lost 6 bases; unmatched junction nucleotides: 10. The DNA for the CDR3 is TGTGCCAGTAGTCCCGACAGGGCGAGCGGTCAGCCCCAGCATTTT. This codes for CASSPDRASGQPQHF.

This chain joins TRBV4-1 and TRBJ2-6; tentatively, D is TRBD2 (6 bases). The CDR3 is made up of 17 amino acids. Per germline, CDR1 MGHRA and CDR2 YSYEKL. V was pared by 2 bases and J by 2 bases, with 13 bases between. The chain's CDR3 is CASSQKMGGTGANVLTF. Written as DNA, the CDR3 is TGCGCCAGCAGCCAAAAGATGGGGGGTACTGGGGCCAACGTCCTGACTTTC.

The genes are TRBV18 and TRBJ1-1; a possible D gene is TRBD1 (5 bases). Germline V gives CDR1 KGHSH, CDR2 LQKENI. CDR3 length: 12 amino acids. Trimming took 3 bases from V and 11 from J, leaving 13 bases between them. The CDR3 coding sequence is TGTGCCAGCTCACCGGCCGGGGGGACGGCTTTCTTT. Translation gives CASSPAGGTAFF.

The chain links TRBV7-2 to TRBJ2-7, with TRBD2 matching 8 bases. Germline V gene lookup returns CDR1 SGHTA and CDR2 FQGNSA. With 4 bases clipped from V and 7 bases from J, the junction kept 9 bases outside the gene matches. The CDR3 covers 14 residues. CDR3: CASSSQAGVEEQYF. The CDR3 DNA follows: TGTGCCAGCAGCTCACAAGCGGGGGTGGAAGAGCAGTACTTC.

The chain is built from TRBV15 and TRBJ2-7, with D tentatively TRBD2 (5 bases). From germline, CDR1 is LNHNV and CDR2 YYDKDF (reference sequence). The CDR3 length is 15 residues. Between the trimmed V and J ends, which lost 1 base and 2 bases, there was a span of 12 bases. The CDR3 DNA is TGTGCCACCAGCAGAGGAGGACTTCCAACCTACGAGCAGTACTTC. Protein sequence: CATSRGGLPTYEQYF.

The chain couples TRBV7-9 to TRBJ1-4; maybe TRBD1 (6 bases). V was shortened by 7 bases and J by 8 bases, with 11 bases between the two germline ends. The CDR3 has 12 amino acids. Germline values: CDR1 SEHNR, CDR2 FQNEAQ (reference sequence). CDR3 in amino acids: CASKGDLEKLFF. The CDR3, as DNA: TGTGCCAGCAAGGGGGACCTGGAAAAACTGTTTTTT. Drawing the rest from reference TRBV7-9 and TRBJ1-4, the complete variable domain is DTGVSQNPRHKITKRGQNVTFRCDPISEHNRLYWYRQTLGQGPEFLTYFQNEAQLEKSRLLSDRFSAERPKGSFSTLEIQRTEQGDSAMYLCASKGDLEKLFFGSGTQLSVL.

The chain recombines TRBV13 with TRBJ2-5, with D perhaps matching TRBD1 (5 bases). In germline, CDR1 is PRHDT, CDR2 FYEKMQ (reference sequence). The V gene lost 1 base and the J gene lost 4 bases, with 7 bases spanning the gap. The CDR3 spans 13 residues. The CDR3 protein is CASSLDRLETQYF. In nucleotides, the CDR3 is TGTGCCAGCAGCTTAGACAGGCTAGAGACCCAGTACTTC.

The chain combines TRBV16 with TRBJ2-1, with 7 bases aligning to TRBD1. The V gene end was trimmed by 6 bases and the J gene end by 4 bases; junction bases not matched to a gene: 3. The CDR3 extends over 13 amino acids. CDR1 KGHSY and CDR2 FQNENV come from the germline V gene. The CDR3 reads CASRQGLYNEQFF. The CDR3 nucleotides are TGTGCCAGCAGACAGGGGTTGTACAATGAGCAGTTCTTC.

This clone was seen once. The chain has TRBV4-1 and TRBJ2-3, with D unclear. This CDR3 contains 15 residues. Germline CDR1 MGHRA, CDR2 YSYEKL. Trimming cost V 0 bases and J 6 bases, with 13 bases left between them. CDR3 nucleotide sequence: TGCGCCAGCAGCCAAGATAGTTTTCCTTCCGATACGCAGTATTTT. Encoded protein: CASSQDSFPSDTQYF.

The rearrangement uses TRBV5-1 and TRBJ2-3; the D gene is possibly TRBD1 (8 bases). Trimming removed 7 bases from V and 1 base from J, with 16 bases in between. The length of the CDR3 is 15 residues. The germline V gene encodes CDR1 SGHRS and CDR2 YFSETQ. CDR3 protein: CASGLGQGRTDTQYF. The CDR3 bases are TGCGCCAGCGGACTAGGACAGGGTCGCACAGATACGCAGTATTTT. Filled out from reference TRBV5-1 and TRBJ2-3, the complete variable domain reads KAGVTQTPRYLIKTRGQQVTLSCSPISGHRSVSWYQQTPGQGLQFLFEYFSETQRNKGNFPGRFSGRQFSNSRSEMNVSTLELGDSALYLCASGLGQGRTDTQYFGPGTRLTVL.

This clone has ten or more counts. The chain is built from TRBV4-2 and TRBJ2-5; TRBD2 matches 12 bases. This CDR3 has 16 residues. V lost 5 bases and J lost 4; bases outside the gene matches: 8. Germline V CDR1 and CDR2: LGHNA, YNFKEQ. Here the CDR3 reads CASSANPSGGAETQYF. CDR3 in DNA: TGTGCCAGCAGCGCGAACCCTAGCGGGGGGGCAGAGACCCAGTACTTC.

The J gene is TRBJ1-1, the V gene TRBV5-4, with D tentatively TRBD1 (5 bases). V shed 5 bases and J shed 5 bases, with 13 bases lying between them. This CDR3 comprises 13 residues. Per germline, CDR1 SGHNT and CDR2 YYREEE (reference sequence). This chain's CDR3 is CASRGPPWTEAFF. CDR3 DNA: TGTGCCAGCAGGGGGCCCCCGTGGACTGAAGCTTTCTTT.

This chain connects TRBV5-1 to TRBJ2-6, with 10 bases aligning to TRBD1. Germline trimming cut 3 bases from V and 4 bases from J; bases unmatched to any gene: 4. Germline V lookup: CDR1 SGHRS, CDR2 YFSETQ. The CDR3 contains 16 residues. Written as DNA, the CDR3 is TGCGCCAGCAGCTCGACAGGGGGCGCAGGGGCCAACGTCCTGACTTTC. It specifies CASSSTGGAGANVLTF.

The rearrangement joins TRBV4-1 to TRBJ1-2, with a possible D match to TRBD1 (5 bases). Germline CDR1 is MGHRA and CDR2 is YSYEKL. The ends were cut back, 1 base at V and 4 bases at J, with 13 bases in the middle. CDR3 size: 15 residues. DNA of the CDR3: TGCGCCAGCAGCCAAGCTGCGGGGCCAGGCTATGGCTACACCTTC. Translation: CASSQAAGPGYGYTF.

This chain connects TRBV5-4 to TRBJ2-4; 8 bases are a match to TRBD1. Germline assignment: CDR1 SGHNT and CDR2 YYREEE (reference sequence). V was pared by 3 bases and J by 0 bases, with 5 bases of the junction left unmatched. The CDR3 runs 16 residues. The CDR3 loop is CASSYGQGLAKNIQYF. The CDR3 coding sequence is TGTGCCAGCAGCTACGGACAGGGATTAGCCAAAAACATTCAGTACTTC.

This clone was detected once. The chain uses TRBV10-3 and TRBJ1-1; perhaps TRBD1 as D (5 bases). Germline assignment: CDR1 ENHRY and CDR2 SYGVKD. This CDR3 has 13 residues. V was trimmed by 5 bases and J by 3 bases, leaving 10 bases between them. The CDR3 nucleotides read TGTGCCATCAGTAAAACACAGGACACTGAAGCTTTCTTT. Amino acid sequence: CAISKTQDTEAFF.

The rearrangement joins TRBV5-1 to TRBJ1-3, with 12 bases aligning to TRBD1. The CDR3 contains 19 residues. The germline CDR1 and CDR2 sequences are SGHRS and YFSETQ. J gave up 2 bases and V 2 bases, and 11 bases lay outside the gene matches. The CDR3 here is CASSFGTGGSRGAGNTIYF. The CDR3 DNA reads TGCGCCAGCAGCTTTGGGACAGGGGGCTCTAGGGGCGCTGGAAACACCATATATTTT.